This T cell receptor (beta chain) was captured in a study of blood T cell repertoires in COVID-19. As for the study in general: The United States, Italy and Spain were the sources of the acute and convalescent COVID-19 samples. Sample material is recorded as cDNA or gDNA derived from T cells, B-cell-depleted T cells, or PBMCs.

Authors' processing steps: Using reference gene primer amplification, nucleated cell counts were estimated. TCRdb's table, derived via immunoSEQ multiplex PCR, lists solely in-frame clones and lacks some. That table supplies the V and J calls and clone size; D and trimming were determined from the DNA. The table shows about 260,000 clones, with more than 80% occurring only once. Trimming cost V 6 bases and J 10 bases, with 16 bases left between them. This CDR3 comprises 14 residues. Germline CDR1 is MNHEY and CDR2 is SVGAGI. The chain has TRBV6-5 and TRBJ1-6, with D maybe TRBD1 (6 bases). The sequence was collected from a woman aged 40 to 49 with acute or convalescent COVID-19. The sequencing input was peripheral blood. The CDR3 here is CASRPGEDRSPLHF. DNA of the CDR3: TGTGCCAGCAGACCCGGGGAAGACAGGTCACCCCTCCACTTT.